The 10 T cell receptor beta chains reported below all come from one sample, sequenced in a study of T cell repertoires in ileal Crohn's disease. Time point here: inflamed ileum from the surgical specimen. The method was immunoSEQ multiplex PCR; TCRdb's version includes in-frame clones alone and lacks a portion of them. The repertoire holds 17,000 or so clones, with about 76% as singletons. Sample: ileal tissue. These receptor sequences come from an adult with Crohn's disease.

This clone was seen a few times. The V call is TRBV2, the J call TRBJ2-2; TRBD2 agrees at 7 bases. CDR1 SNHLY and CDR2 FYNNEI come from the germline V gene. The CDR3 totals 13 residues. Trimming at V came to 6 bases and at J to 6 bases, leaving 4 bases not matched to a gene. The CDR3 sequence is CASRREMAGELFF. CDR3 nucleotides: TGTGCCAGCAGGCGGGAGATGGCCGGGGAGCTGTTTTTT.

V usage is TRBV5-1 and J usage is TRBJ2-3, with TRBD2 matching 10 bases. CDR1 is SGHRS, CDR2 YFSETQ, per germline. CDR3 length: 16 residues. V lost 2 bases and J lost 2; bases outside the gene matches: 5. The CDR3 DNA reads TGCGCCAGCAGCTTAGAACTAGCGGGGTTCACAGATACGCAGTATTTT. Protein sequence: CASSLELAGFTDTQYF.

The genes are TRBV6-6 and TRBJ2-3; 8 nucleotides match TRBD2. The CDR3 covers 16 residues. The V gene's germline CDR1 is MNHNY and CDR2 SVGAGI (reference sequence). V was clipped by 5 bases and J by 6 bases; unmatched bases: 13. CDR3 amino acids: CASSTKRERPRDTQYF. CDR3 in DNA: TGTGCCAGCAGTACGAAGCGGGAGCGGCCAAGGGATACGCAGTATTTT.

The gene calls are TRBV5-1 and TRBJ2-5, with D possibly matching TRBD2 (5 bases). The CDR3 is 13 amino acids. The germline V gene has CDR1 SGHRS and CDR2 YFSETQ. Trimming left V 7 bases short and J 2 bases short, with 12 bases between. The CDR3 protein is CASAGVLQETQYF. The CDR3 nucleotides are TGCGCCAGCGCCGGGGTCCTTCAAGAGACCCAGTACTTC. The whole variable domain, remainder taken from reference TRBV5-1 and TRBJ2-5, is KAGVTQTPRYLIKTRGQQVTLSCSPISGHRSVSWYQQTPGQGLQFLFEYFSETQRNKGNFPGRFSGRQFSNSRSEMNVSTLELGDSALYLCASAGVLQETQYFGPGTRLLVL.

This clone was counted only a few times. The J gene is TRBJ1-1, the V gene TRBV27; D is unclear. In germline, CDR1 is MNHEY, CDR2 SMNVEV (reference sequence). V lost 2 bases, J lost 3 bases, and 10 bases lay in between. This CDR3 is 14 amino acids long. CDR3 coding DNA: TGTGCCAGCAGTTTACGGCGGTTCTACACTGAAGCTTTCTTT. Amino acid sequence: CASSLRRFYTEAFF.

The gene calls are TRBV9 and TRBJ2-4; D might be TRBD1 or TRBD2, each matching 5 bases. CDR1 and CDR2 from the germline V gene are SGDLS and YYNGEE. This CDR3 is 15 amino acids long. V lost 3 bases, J lost 2 bases, and 12 bases lay in between. DNA for the CDR3: TGTGCCAGCAGCGCAGCCGGGACGTCCAAAAACATTCAGTACTTC. This encodes CASSAAGTSKNIQYF. Full variable domain (rest looked up from reference TRBV9 and TRBJ2-4): DSGVTQTPKHLITATGQRVTLRCSPRSGDLSVYWYQQSLDQGLQFLIQYYNGEERAKGNILERFSAQQFPDLHSELNLSSLELGDSALYFCASSAAGTSKNIQYFGAGTRLSVL.

The chain uses TRBV9 and TRBJ2-5; 8 bases fit TRBD2. Per germline, CDR1 SGDLS and CDR2 YYNGEE. Trimming took 4 bases from V and 4 from J; bases not matched to a gene: 9. This CDR3 contains 15 residues. CDR3 DNA: TGTGCCAGCAGCCTAACCGAGGGACTAGTAGAGACCCAGTACTTC. This sequence encodes CASSLTEGLVETQYF.

The chain recombines TRBV9 with TRBJ2-1; D might be TRBD2 (6 bases). Trimming removed 0 bases from V and 10 bases from J, with 14 bases in between. CDR1 and CDR2 (germline): SGDLS, YYNGEE. This CDR3 has 14 amino acids. The CDR3 DNA sequence: TGTGCCAGCAGCGTAGCCTCAGCGGGTCAAGAGCAGTTCTTC. Protein product: CASSVASAGQEQFF.

The rearrangement uses TRBV5-1 and TRBJ2-2, with TRBD2 identical over 7 bases. CDR1 and CDR2 from the germline V gene are SGHRS and YFSETQ. The CDR3 sequence is 15 residues long. V lost 7 bases and J lost 0; bases outside the gene matches: 6. The CDR3 reads CASGPGLSNTGELFF. Written as DNA, the CDR3 is TGCGCCAGCGGTCCGGGACTATCGAACACCGGGGAGCTGTTTTTT. The variable domain in full, with the rest retrieved from reference TRBV5-1 and TRBJ2-2, is KAGVTQTPRYLIKTRGQQVTLSCSPISGHRSVSWYQQTPGQGLQFLFEYFSETQRNKGNFPGRFSGRQFSNSRSEMNVSTLELGDSALYLCASGPGLSNTGELFFGEGSRLTVL.

The J gene is TRBJ1-1, the V gene TRBV7-9, with TRBD1 matching over 7 bases. V was clipped by 3 bases and J by 7 bases; unmatched bases: 5. Germline V gives CDR1 SEHNR, CDR2 FQNEAQ (reference sequence). CDR3 length equals 13 residues. The CDR3 nucleotides are TGTGCCAGCAGCTTCCAGGGGGTGGGTGAAGCTTTCTTT. It is translated as CASSFQGVGEAFF.